This T cell receptor (beta chain) is drawn from a study of PD-1 blockade in classical Hodgkin lymphoma. General study findings and limits: The causes of the repertoire differences, possibly disease activity or prior therapy, remain undefined. As was reported, newly diagnosed patients showed lower baseline TCR diversity than healthy donors did.

The time point is: newly diagnosed, previously untreated cHL patient sample. Acting as the comparison were PBMCs from newly diagnosed, untreated classical Hodgkin lymphoma. As regards this clone: The antigen remains unidentified.

Produced via immunoSEQ multiplex PCR; TCRdb's table is partial and in-frame only. The sample contains approximately 31,000 clones, 90% to 95% of which appear only once. The TCR comes from a human donor with classical Hodgkin lymphoma. What was sequenced was peripheral blood mononuclear cells (PBMCs).

The CDR3: CASSPTESNYGYTF. CDR3 coding DNA: TGTGCCAGCAGCCCGACAGAATCTAACTATGGCTACACCTTC. The V gene is TRBV7-8, the J gene TRBJ1-2, with D tentatively TRBD1 (5 bases). The CDR3 contains 14 residues. Trimming stripped 5 bases from V and 0 bases from J, with 10 bases between. Germline loops: CDR1 SGHVS, CDR2 FQNEAQ.